The T cell receptor beta chain under discussion was sequenced for a study of post-analysis software for immune sequencing data (dated by TCRdb to about 2015). Looking at the study overall: Recorded disease courses included relapsing-remitting, secondary progressive and progressive-relapsing multiple sclerosis, with some patients lacking subtype annotation. The patient repertoires were compared against roughly 12 previously published healthy control repertoires obtained from donors aged roughly 6 to 28 years. A subset of samples was prepared in parallel using single-end sample barcoding, then pooled and co-amplified after Illumina adapter ligation. What the authors observed across the whole study: The control group was slightly older than the multiple sclerosis patient group. About 5 TRBV segments, including TRBV5-6, TRBV5-1 and TRBV20-1, were significantly more frequent in patients than controls. When samples were clustered directly using the F measure, samples prepared in the same batch co-clustered strongly, which prompted a batch-effect correction. Multiple sclerosis patients had significantly lower normalized Chao1 diversity than controls, a result that suggests substantial peripheral T-cell clonal expansion.

The CDR3 goes from the cysteine to the phenylalanine over 17 residues. The read is trimmed to its CDR3 DNA, 51 bases read in frame from base 1. CDR1 and CDR2 (SGHTS, YDEGEE) derive from the germline V gene. Trimming takes 4 bases off V and 7 bases off J; junction bases not matched to a gene: 15. Library creation used PCR. Sequencing took place on an Illumina HiSeq 2500. To reduce PCR and sequencing biases, unique molecular identifiers were built into the TCR beta cDNA libraries. Per 1 to 10 million input T cells, roughly 0.5 million cDNA molecules were obtained, such that each molecule approximated one T cell. Patient libraries were prepared and sequenced with the same protocol used for the earlier healthy control dataset. Within a given batch, samples were prepared together, multiplexed and sequenced on the same HiSeq lane. The authors processed their data as follows. MIGEC handled the raw barcoded reads, throwing out single-read molecular identifier groups before consensus assembly and CDR3 extraction. Clonotype tables were post-analysed with VDJtools, and diversity was normalized by down-sampling all datasets to the smallest sample size. To correct batch-related cross-sample contamination, repertoire overlap clustering matched CDR3 amino acid sequences but not nucleotide sequences. TCRdb passed the public sequencing reads through fastp at Q25 and MiXCR, retaining productive beta sequences. Each entry is one CDR3 protein sequence, shown with its most common DNA and genes. The V and J calls and clone size come from TCRdb's table, not from the authors' own analysis. This sample lists approximately 360,000 distinct CDR3 sequences; around 33% were detected once. The top ten hold around an eighth of the sample.

TCR beta repertoires were profiled from peripheral blood of roughly 13 young patients with multiple sclerosis to demonstrate the VDJtools post-analysis software. The multiple sclerosis patients were children and adolescents ranging in age from roughly 6 to 15 years. With regard to this clonotype: Its antigen remains undetermined. No clone much larger than this one lies a single base away; base qualities are absent.

Sequenced input: blood. The TCR sequence derives from a girl aged 10-17 years with multiple sclerosis. The receptor chain draws on TRBV5-8 and TRBJ1-4, and 8 junctional nucleotides match TRBD1. The encoded CDR3 is CASSLSDRGTTSEKLFF. The DNA is TGTGCCAGCAGCCTCTCCGACAGGGGTACTACGAGTGAAAAACTGTTTTTT.